This T cell receptor (beta chain) was observed in a study of STAT5B mutations in CD4+ large granular lymphocyte leukemia. Study overall: The CDR3 'QG' motif was associated with a particular HLA allele among healthy donors. Study-wide results and caveats: CD4-sorted patient repertoires seemed more clonal than healthy CD4+ repertoires. The CD4+ versus CD8+ T-LGLL clonality difference may reflect limited sample size. 8/27 top patient clones versus 2/35 control clones were TRBV06-family.

This CDR3 is 15 amino acids long. Germline V gives CDR1 SGDLS, CDR2 YYNGEE. V lost 0 bases to trimming and J lost 1 base, with 10 bases between them. The data were produced by immunoSEQ multiplex PCR, yet TCRdb's version contains in-frame clones alone and is incomplete. Altogether about 38,000 clones are present, 75% to 85% being singletons, with the ten largest covering around 0.57%. There are a few counts of this clone. As yet, its antigen is unknown. The source of this sequence is a human donor in good health. Sequencing was performed on CD4+ T cells from blood buffy coats. This chain links TRBV9 with TRBJ2-5; no firm D call. Here the CDR3 reads CASSVAPVSQETQYF. In DNA, the CDR3 is TGTGCCAGCAGCGTAGCCCCGGTGAGCCAAGAGACCCAGTACTTC.